This TCR beta chain emerged from a study of OX40 agonist ivuxolimab in advanced cancers. Study in general: In this trial design, patients received ivuxolimab intravenously at 0.01 to 10 mg/kg every 2 weeks. Study observations and caveats: Those patients achieving a partial response at 0.1-3.0 mg/kg showed among the lowest clonal expansion.

Comments on this clone: Its specificity is not known.

V was cut by 2 bases and J by 0 bases, with 5 bases left in between. This CDR3 region has 14 residues. Looked up from germline, CDR1 is SGDLS and CDR2 is YYNGEE. The table came from immunoSEQ multiplex PCR; TCRdb's copy has only in-frame clones and leaves some out. The sample carries roughly 74,000 clones, roughly 84% recorded once. The clonotype comes from an adult with an advanced solid tumor such as melanoma, head and neck, liver or kidney cancer. Sequences were derived from CD4+ or CD8+ T cells sorted from blood, sampled in a trial of the OX40 agonist ivuxolimab. This rearrangement joins TRBV9 to TRBJ1-4, with D unresolved. The CDR3 sequence is CASSVRATNEKLFF. The CDR3, as DNA: TGTGCCAGCAGCGTGAGGGCAACTAATGAAAAACTGTTTTTT.